The present entry profiles one TCR beta chain with its context. The data belong to a study of blood T cell repertoires in COVID-19. Study-wide background: Researchers got acute and convalescent COVID-19 samples from the United States, Italy and Spain. From T cells, B-cell-depleted T cells, or PBMCs came the material, which was cDNA or gDNA.

In the authors' workflow: The authors estimated nucleated cell counts from reference gene primer amplification. Only in-frame clones appear in the TCRdb table, and some are missing; sequencing was by immunoSEQ multiplex PCR. The DNA was the basis for D and trimming; V, J and clone size are from that table. This table holds approximately 53,000 clones, more than 70% found once. The length of the CDR3 is 16 residues. V was clipped by 4 bases and J by 5 bases; unmatched bases: 7. Germline-derived CDR1 and CDR2 are LNHDA and SQIVND (reference sequence). V and J are TRBV19 and TRBJ1-6; 8 nucleotides match TRBD1. What was sequenced was peripheral blood. This TCR was sampled from a human donor in a cohort sampled during active COVID-19. In nucleotides, the CDR3 is TGTGCCAGTAGTACTCCAGGGGGCGCGGATAATTCACCCCTCCACTTT. Translation: CASSTPGGADNSPLHF.